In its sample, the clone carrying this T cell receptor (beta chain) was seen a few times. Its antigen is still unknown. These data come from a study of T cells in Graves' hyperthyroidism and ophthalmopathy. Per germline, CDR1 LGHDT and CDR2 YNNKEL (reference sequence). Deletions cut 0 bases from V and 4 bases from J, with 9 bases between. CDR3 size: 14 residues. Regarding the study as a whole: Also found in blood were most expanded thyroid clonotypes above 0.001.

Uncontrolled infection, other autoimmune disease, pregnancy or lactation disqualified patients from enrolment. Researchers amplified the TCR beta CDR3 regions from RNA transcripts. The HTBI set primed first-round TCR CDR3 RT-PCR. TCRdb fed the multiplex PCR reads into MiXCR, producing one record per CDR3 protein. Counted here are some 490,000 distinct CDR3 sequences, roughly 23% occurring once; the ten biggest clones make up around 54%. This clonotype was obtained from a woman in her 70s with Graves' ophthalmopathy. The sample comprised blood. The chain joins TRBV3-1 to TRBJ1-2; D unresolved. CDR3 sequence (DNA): TGTGCCAGCAGCCAAGATCGGGTGCTCTATGGCTACACCTTC. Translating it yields CASSQDRVLYGYTF.